In its sample, the clone carrying this T cell receptor (beta chain) was seen a few times. The antigen is not known. TCRdb passed the 5' RACE reads through MiXCR, listing each CDR3 protein once. The repertoire consists of more than 250,000 distinct CDR3 sequences, with 6.5% to 9.5% occurring once and the leading ten covering approximately 2.1%. These data originate in a study of identical twins. Points from the study as a whole: Twin pairs' shared out-of-frame alpha sequences were enriched in low generation probability. Models underpredicted monozygotic twin sharing of out-of-frame TCR alpha.

With 2 bases removed from V and 8 bases from J, the gap between germline ends came to 17 bases. This CDR3 comprises 15 residues. In germline, CDR1 is SNHLY, CDR2 FYNNEI. This sample also belongs to another study, concerning yellow fever vaccine responses in identical twins.

This sequence originates from a woman between 18 and 30 years old in good health. This chain links TRBV2 with TRBJ2-3; a possible D gene is TRBD2 (5 bases). Sequencing was performed on memory (CD45RO+) T cells sorted from blood. CDR3 nucleotides: TGTGCCAGCAGTGAACACACCCCGTGGACTGGTACGCAGTATTTT. Amino acid sequence: CASSEHTPWTGTQYF.